The 25 T cell receptor beta chains below all came from one sample that was sequenced in a study of breast tumors, draining lymph nodes, adjacent tissues (dated by TCRdb to the mid-2010s). Libraries were built with multiplex PCR. Instrument on record: Illumina HiSeq 2000. TCRdb's own reprocessing of the public reads used fastp at Q25 and MiXCR and kept productive beta chains. Duplicate CDR3 protein sequences are folded into a single record with the most common DNA and genes. This sample comprises roughly 70,000 distinct CDR3 sequences, approximately 45% of them detected only once. The ten biggest clones cover 8.4% of the sample. The specimen was breast tumor tissue. These receptors were collected from a female donor with breast cancer. Some clones in this sample may be carry-over from other donors' samples.

In its sample, this clonotype was seen many times. The genes are TRBV6-5 and TRBJ1-2; TRBD1 aligns across 7 bases. This CDR3 is built from 15 residues. Germline assignment: CDR1 MNHEY and CDR2 SVGAGI. J was trimmed by 5 bases and V by 6 bases; bases with no gene match: 12. The CDR3 spells CASRTTQGKVYGYTF. CDR3 sequence (DNA): TGTGCCAGCAGGACCACACAGGGGAAAGTGTATGGCTACACCTTC.

The chain joins TRBV5-1 to TRBJ2-2; TRBD1 aligns across 8 bases. CDR1 and CDR2 from the germline V gene are SGHRS and YFSETQ. Trimming at V came to 4 bases and at J to 3 bases, leaving 14 bases not matched to a gene. This CDR3 has 18 amino acids. The CDR3 DNA reads TGCGCCAGCAGCAGAACGGACAGGGACAATGGCTACACCGGGGAGCTGTTTTTT. It is translated as CASSRTDRDNGYTGELFF.

This clonotype was counted ten times or more. The chain has TRBV4-1 and TRBJ1-4; D remains ambiguous. The CDR3 sequence is 13 residues long. CDR1 is MGHRA, CDR2 YSYEKL, per germline. Trimming stripped 2 bases from V and 8 bases from J, with 9 bases between. The CDR3 protein is CASSQRYWEKLFF. CDR3 nucleotide sequence: TGCGCCAGCAGCCAAAGGTATTGGGAAAAACTGTTTTTT.

The table lists this clonotype with many counts. The chain is built from TRBV19 and TRBJ1-2; no clear D gene. CDR3 size: 13 residues. The germline gives CDR1 LNHDA, CDR2 SQIVND (reference sequence). V lost 3 bases, J lost 6 bases, and 11 bases lay in between. This chain's CDR3 is CASSILGLNGYTF. DNA for the CDR3: TGTGCCAGTAGTATCTTAGGGCTCAATGGCTACACCTTC.

Note on this clonotype: One end of the junction fails to match germline, which may point to a read error. The gene calls are TRBV6-7 and TRBJ1-5; possible D gene TRBD1, 6 bases. TRBV6-7 is sorted into the ORF group, with uncertain function. The CDR3 totals 14 residues. The DNA of the CDR3 is TGTGCCAGCAGTCACTCAGGGGGCAATCAGCCCCAGCATTTT. Protein product: CASSHSGGNQPQHF.

Remarks on this clonotype: Sequence at one end of the junction differs from germline and may be a read error. The chain has TRBV7-2 and TRBJ1-1, with D uncertain. CDR1 SGHTA and CDR2 FQGNSA come from the germline V gene. The CDR3 has 14 amino acids. The CDR3 loop is CASSIGSPGTGAFF. The CDR3 nucleotides are TGTGCCAGCAGCATAGGTTCCCCAGGCACTGGAGCTTTCTTT.

Comment on this clonotype: Because the CDR3's place on the DNA is in doubt, the DNA is left out and the CDR3 is given as listed by TCRdb. The chain carries TRBV7-9 and TRBJ2-7; the D call TRBD1 from the table was never checked on the DNA. The CDR3 totals 21 residues, both ends included. Looked up from germline, CDR1 is SEHNR and CDR2 is FQNEAQ (reference sequence). CDR3 protein: CASSFYICSATLWTGPYEQYF.

This clonotype has ten or more counts. The J gene is TRBJ2-1, the V gene TRBV4-2; the match to TRBD2 covers 9 bases. Trimming took 0 bases from V and 7 from J; bases not matched to a gene: 7. Germline lookup yields CDR1 LGHNA and CDR2 YNFKEQ. The CDR3 loop spans 16 amino acids. This CDR3 is CASSQERGGGANEQFF. DNA for the CDR3: TGTGCCAGCAGCCAAGAGAGGGGCGGGGGGGCAAATGAGCAGTTCTTC.

This clonotype was seen only once. This chain joins TRBV10-3 and TRBJ1-2; the match to TRBD1 covers 12 bases. The CDR3 totals 14 residues. The germline V gene has CDR1 ENHRY and CDR2 SYGVKD. Losses at the gene ends were 4 bases for V and 8 bases for J; bases not matched to a gene: 5. The CDR3 DNA is TGTGCCATCAGTGTGGGACAGGGGGCGTCCGGCTACACCTTC. Translated: CAISVGQGASGYTF.

This chain links TRBV4-2 with TRBJ1-2; TRBD1 matches at 7 bases. CDR3 length: 12 residues. Losses at the gene ends were 4 bases for V and 5 bases for J; bases not matched to a gene: 1. The germline CDR1 and CDR2 sequences are LGHNA and YNFKEQ. The CDR3 is CASSPRGYGYTF. CDR3 in DNA: TGTGCCAGCAGCCCCAGGGGGTATGGCTACACCTTC.

This clonotype showed up many times. The chain couples TRBV3-1 to TRBJ1-5; D gene uncertain. Germline lookup yields CDR1 LGHDT and CDR2 YNNKEL (reference sequence). The V end lost 2 bases, the J end lost 7 bases, and 6 bases lay between the germline ends. The CDR3 is made up of 12 amino acids. The CDR3 bases are TGTGCCAGCAGCCAACTGAACCAGCCCCAGCATTTT. Amino acids: CASSQLNQPQHF.

The chain links TRBV5-1 to TRBJ2-7, with D perhaps TRBD1 (5 bases). The V gene lost 2 bases and the J gene lost 2 bases, with 11 bases spanning the gap. The V gene's germline CDR1 is SGHRS and CDR2 YFSETQ. The CDR3 runs to 14 residues. DNA for the CDR3: TGCGCCAGCAGCTTAGGTTCAGGGCCCTACGAGCAGTACTTC. Its translation is CASSLGSGPYEQYF.

The genes are TRBV7-2 and TRBJ2-3; 8 bases agree with TRBD2. V was clipped by 1 base and J by 1 base; unmatched bases: 4. The CDR3 is 16 residues long. Germline CDR1 is SGHTA and CDR2 is FQGNSA. The CDR3 nucleotides read TGTGCCAGCAGCTTAGTGGGCGGGGGGCGCACAGATACGCAGTATTTT. It codes for CASSLVGGGRTDTQYF.

This clonotype was counted a few times. A much larger clone lies one base from this, so it may be a read error. The chain carries TRBV12-3 or TRBV12-4 and TRBJ2-7; D assignment may be TRBD1 or TRBD2 (6 bases each). The CDR3 extends over 15 amino acids. CDR3 coding DNA: TGTGCCAGCAGTGACGGGCTGGGGGGCTCCTACGAGCGGTACTTC. Encoded protein: CASSDGLGGSYERYF.

The rearrangement links TRBV19 to TRBJ2-3, with 8 bases matching TRBD1. The CDR3 runs to 16 residues. Germline assignment: CDR1 LNHDA and CDR2 SQIVND (reference sequence). V shed 4 bases, J shed 7 bases, and the junction held 13 bases outside the gene matches. The CDR3: CASSRVGDRYSNTQYF. Written as DNA, the CDR3 is TGTGCCAGTAGTAGGGTGGGGGACAGGTATTCGAATACGCAGTATTTT.

Concerning this clonotype itself: The junction departs from germline at one end; a sequencing error may be responsible. The chain uses TRBV30 and TRBJ2-6, with a possible D match to TRBD1 (6 bases). Germline CDR1 is GTSNPN and CDR2 is SVGIG (reference sequence). The CDR3 sequence is 13 residues long. CDR3 sequence (DNA): TGTGCCTGGAGTGCGGCAGGGGCTAACGTCCTGACTTTC. Its protein is CAWSAAGANVLTF.

CDR3 sequence (DNA): TGTGCCACCAGTGATTTCTCCGGGGTTGACTATGGCTACACCTTC. Encoded protein: CATSDFSGVDYGYTF. The rearrangement links TRBV24-1 to TRBJ1-2, with D unclear. This CDR3 is built from 15 residues. Trimming took 1 base from V and 3 from J, leaving 11 bases between them. Germline V gene sequence: CDR1 KGHDR, CDR2 SFDVKD.

This clonotype was counted many times. The V and J genes are TRBV5-8 and TRBJ2-1; the match to TRBD2 covers 8 bases. Trimming cost V 0 bases and J 2 bases; bases outside gene matches: 7. This CDR3 is built from 17 residues. Germline CDR1 and CDR2: SGHTS and YDEGEE. CDR3 DNA sequence: TGTGCCAGCAGCTTGGCACTAGCGGTCGGGCCCTACAATGAGCAGTTCTTC. Translated, it gives CASSLALAVGPYNEQFF.

The chain uses TRBV29-1 and TRBJ1-2, with 8 bases aligning to TRBD1. Germline lookup yields CDR1 SQVTM and CDR2 ANQGSEA. This CDR3 comprises 13 residues. The ends lost 7 bases at V and 0 bases at J; junction bases unmatched: 4. CDR3 nucleotides: TGCAGCGCCGAGACAGGGGCTAACTATGGCTACACCTTC. It is translated as CSAETGANYGYTF.

By sample fraction, this clonotype is medium-sized. CDR3 in amino acids: CSVRTEGHEQYF. CDR3 coding DNA: TGCAGCGTTCGGACGGAAGGACACGAGCAGTACTTC. V is TRBV29-1 and J is TRBJ2-7; D not resolved. Germline values: CDR1 SQVTM, CDR2 ANQGSEA. This CDR3 has 12 residues. V lost 5 bases and J lost 5, with 13 bases in between.

This clonotype was seen at least ten times. The V and J genes are TRBV7-8 and TRBJ2-1; 7 nucleotides align to TRBD2. This CDR3 region has 18 residues. The germline V gene encodes CDR1 SGHVS and CDR2 FQNEAQ. Losses at the gene ends were 3 bases for V and 1 base for J; bases not matched to a gene: 12. This CDR3 reads CASSLEIVSGLSYNEQFF. The CDR3, as DNA: TGTGCCAGCAGCTTGGAAATCGTTAGCGGGCTATCCTACAATGAGCAGTTCTTC.

Points on this clonotype: Relative to the germline gene, one junction end is altered; a read error may explain this. J is TRBJ2-2 and V is TRBV9, with no clear D. The length of the CDR3 is 14 residues. Germline V gene data show CDR1 as SGDLS and CDR2 as YYNGEE. CDR3 coding DNA: TGTGCCAGCAGCTTGGGAATGAACACCCGGGAGCTGTTTTTT. As protein: CASSLGMNTRELFF.

The chain is built from TRBV5-1 and TRBJ2-3; a weak D match, TRBD1 (5 bases). Germline loops: CDR1 SGHRS, CDR2 YFSETQ. The V end was cut by 10 bases, the J end by 0 bases, with 15 bases between. This CDR3 spans 14 amino acids. CDR3 coding DNA: TGCGCCGGTAGCTCGGACACTAGCACAGATACGCAGTATTTT. Translation gives CAGSSDTSTDTQYF. Drawing the rest from reference TRBV5-1 and TRBJ2-3, the complete variable domain is KAGVTQTPRYLIKTRGQQVTLSCSPISGHRSVSWYQQTPGQGLQFLFEYFSETQRNKGNFPGRFSGRQFSNSRSEMNVSTLELGDSALYLCAGSSDTSTDTQYFGPGTRLTVL.

Points on this clonotype: With a much larger clone just one base away, this may be a read error. The chain is built from TRBV10-3 and TRBJ2-3; tentative D call: TRBD2 (6 bases). Germline V gene data show CDR1 as ENHRY and CDR2 as SYGVKD. This CDR3 region has 16 residues. The CDR3 nucleotides are TGTGCCATCAGTGAGTCACGGGAGTGGAGCGGCACTGAAGCTCTCTTT. Its protein product is CAISESREWSGTEALF.

As to this clonotype: Mismatch with germline at one junction end may stem from a read error. V is TRBV11-3 and J is TRBJ1-4; D is possibly TRBD1 (6 bases). This CDR3 is built from 15 residues. Germline assignment: CDR1 SGHNT and CDR2 YENEEA. The CDR3 region has the DNA TGTGCCAGCAACTTACAGGGCTGGTCTAATGAAAAACTGTTCTTT. This codes for CASNLQGWSNEKLFF. Variable domain in full (rest from reference TRBV11-3 and TRBJ1-4): EAGVVQSPRYKIIEKKQPVAFWCNPISGHNTLYWYLQNLGQGPELLIRYENEEAVDDSQLPKDRFSAERLKGVDSTLKIQPAELGDSAVYLCASNLQGWSNEKLFFGSGTQLSVL.